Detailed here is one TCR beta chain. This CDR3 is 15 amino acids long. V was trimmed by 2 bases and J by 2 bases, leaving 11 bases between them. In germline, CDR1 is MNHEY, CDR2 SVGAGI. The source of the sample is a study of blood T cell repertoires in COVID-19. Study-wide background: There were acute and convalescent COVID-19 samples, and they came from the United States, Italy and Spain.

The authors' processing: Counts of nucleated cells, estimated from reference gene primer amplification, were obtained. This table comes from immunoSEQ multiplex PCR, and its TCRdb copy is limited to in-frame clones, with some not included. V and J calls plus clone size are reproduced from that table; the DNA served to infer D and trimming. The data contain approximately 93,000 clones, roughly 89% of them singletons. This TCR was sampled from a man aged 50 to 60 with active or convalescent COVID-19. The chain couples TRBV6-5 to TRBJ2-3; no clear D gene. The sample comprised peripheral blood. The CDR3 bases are TGTGCCAGCAGTTACGATCGGCGGTACACAGATACGCAGTATTTT. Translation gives CASSYDRRYTDTQYF.